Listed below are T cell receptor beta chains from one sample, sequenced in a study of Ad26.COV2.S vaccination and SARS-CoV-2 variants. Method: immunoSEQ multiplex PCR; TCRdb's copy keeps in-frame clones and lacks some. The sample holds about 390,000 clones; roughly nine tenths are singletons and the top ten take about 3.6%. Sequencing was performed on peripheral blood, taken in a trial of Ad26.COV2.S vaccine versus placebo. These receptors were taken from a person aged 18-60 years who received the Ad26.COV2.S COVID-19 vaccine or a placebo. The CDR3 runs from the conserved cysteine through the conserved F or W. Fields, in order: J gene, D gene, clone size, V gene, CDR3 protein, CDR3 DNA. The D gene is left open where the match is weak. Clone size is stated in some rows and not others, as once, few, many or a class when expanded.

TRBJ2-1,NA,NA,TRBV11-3,CASSLGGALDEQFF,TGTGCCAGCAGCTTAGGGGGGGCCCTGGATGAGCAGTTCTTC
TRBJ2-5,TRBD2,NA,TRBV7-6,CASSLESHLAGRETQYF,TGTGCCAGCAGCTTAGAGTCCCACCTAGCGGGCCGAGAGACCCAGTACTTC
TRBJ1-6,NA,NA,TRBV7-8,CASSLGASYNSPLHF,TGTGCCAGCAGCTTAGGGGCCTCCTATAATTCACCCCTCCACTTT
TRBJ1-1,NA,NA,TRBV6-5,CASSYMTGNTEAFF,TGTGCCAGCAGTTACATGACAGGGAACACTGAAGCTTTCTTT
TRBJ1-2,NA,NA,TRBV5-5,CASSLDLVYGYTF,TGTGCCAGCAGCTTGGACTTGGTCTATGGCTACACCTTC
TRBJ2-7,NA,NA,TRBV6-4,CASSDSESGSRSAISGYEQYF,TGTGCCAGCAGTGACTCGGAGTCTGGCTCCAGGTCCGCAATTTCTGGCTACGAGCAGTACTTC
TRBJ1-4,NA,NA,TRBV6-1,CASSGGPASTREKLFF,TGTGCCAGCAGTGGAGGGCCCGCAAGTACTCGTGAAAAACTGTTTTTT
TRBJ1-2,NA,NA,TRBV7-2,CASSPYQAHYGYTF,TGTGCCAGCAGCCCGTACCAGGCCCACTATGGCTACACCTTC
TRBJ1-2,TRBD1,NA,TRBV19,CASSKQGAPFGYTF,TGTGCCAGTAGCAAACAGGGGGCTCCTTTTGGCTACACCTTC
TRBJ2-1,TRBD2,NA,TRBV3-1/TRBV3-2,CASSPGLAGNEQFF,TGTGCCAGCAGCCCCGGGCTAGCGGGCAATGAGCAGTTCTTC
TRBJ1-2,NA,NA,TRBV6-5,CASSPTDRFSGYTF,TGTGCCAGCAGTCCAACCGACAGGTTCTCCGGCTACACCTTC
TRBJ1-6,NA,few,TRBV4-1,CASSQGGAPVLSPLHF,TGCGCCAGCAGCCAAGGAGGGGCCCCCGTACTTTCACCCCTCCACTTT
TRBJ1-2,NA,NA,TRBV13,CASSFGPGPTF,TGTGCCAGCAGCTTCGGACCAGGTCCCACCTTC
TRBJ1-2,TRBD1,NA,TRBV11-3,CASSLVRDRKLRENYTF,TGTGCCAGCAGCTTAGTAAGGGACAGGAAACTTAGGGAGAACTACACCTTC
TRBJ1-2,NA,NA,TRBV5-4,CASSLGDNNYGYTF,TGTGCCAGCAGCTTGGGGGACAACAACTATGGCTACACCTTC
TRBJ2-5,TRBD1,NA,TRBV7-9,CASSSWDRELETQYF,TGTGCCAGCAGCTCCTGGGACAGGGAATTGGAGACCCAGTACTTC
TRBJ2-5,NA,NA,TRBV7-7,CASSLYVGSQETQYF,TGTGCCAGCAGCTTATATGTTGGTAGCCAAGAGACCCAGTACTTC
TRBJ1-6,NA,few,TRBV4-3,CASSQEGQGESYNSPLHF,TGCGCCAGCAGCCAAGAGGGGCAGGGCGAATCCTATAATTCACCCCTCCACTTT
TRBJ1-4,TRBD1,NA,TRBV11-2,CASSRPFRQGAGEKLFF,TGTGCCAGCAGCCGACCTTTTAGACAGGGGGCCGGTGAAAAACTGTTTTTT
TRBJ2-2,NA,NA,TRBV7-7,CASSSGGELFF,TGTGCCAGCAGCTCCGGAGGGGAGCTGTTTTTT
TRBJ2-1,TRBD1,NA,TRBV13,CASSSGTVYNEQFF,TGTGCCAGCAGCTCCGGGACAGTCTACAATGAGCAGTTCTTC
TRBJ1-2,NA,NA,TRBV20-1,CSASGDTIFSGLYGYTF,TGCAGTGCTAGTGGGGACACCATCTTCTCGGGTCTCTATGGCTACACCTTC
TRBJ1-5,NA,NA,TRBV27,CASSQAGGLSNQPQHF,TGTGCCAGCAGTCAAGCGGGGGGCTTGAGCAATCAGCCCCAGCATTTT
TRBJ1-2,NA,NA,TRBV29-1,CSAPGAGGYTF,TGCAGTGCCCCCGGGGCCGGGGGCTACACCTTC
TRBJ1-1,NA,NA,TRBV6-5,CASIQEPASAFF,TGTGCCAGCATCCAAGAGCCCGCCAGTGCTTTCTTT
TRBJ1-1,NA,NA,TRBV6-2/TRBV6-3,CASSYALEAFF,TGTGCCAGCAGTTACGCGCTAGAAGCTTTCTTT
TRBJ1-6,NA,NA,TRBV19,CASRVQGGRSPLHF,TGTGCCAGTAGAGTCCAAGGGGGACGTTCACCCCTCCACTTT
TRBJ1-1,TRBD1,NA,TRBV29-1,CSGGQGLNTEAFF,TGCAGCGGGGGACAGGGATTGAACACTGAAGCTTTCTTT
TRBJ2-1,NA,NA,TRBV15,CATSRAGGRGKGDNEQFF,TGTGCCACCAGCAGAGCTGGGGGACGGGGGAAAGGCGACAATGAGCAGTTCTTC
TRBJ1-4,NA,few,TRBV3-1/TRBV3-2,CASSLAEWWEKLFF,TGTGCCAGCAGCCTCGCTGAGTGGTGGGAAAAACTGTTTTTT
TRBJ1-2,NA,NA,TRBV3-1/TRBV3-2,CASSQLGYGYTF,TGTGCCAGCAGCCAATTAGGGTATGGCTACACCTTC
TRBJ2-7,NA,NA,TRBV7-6,CASSLDPGSSYEQYF,TGTGCCAGCAGCTTAGATCCGGGTAGCTCCTACGAGCAGTACTTC
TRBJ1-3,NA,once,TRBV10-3,CAMSEYSGNTIYF,TGTGCCATGTCGGAGTACTCTGGAAACACCATATATTTT
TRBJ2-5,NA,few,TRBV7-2,CASSPAFSGGWETQYF,TGTGCCAGCAGCCCCGCCTTTAGCGGCGGGTGGGAGACCCAGTACTTC
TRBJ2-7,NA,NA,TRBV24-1,CATRCRAGSYEQYF,TGTGCCACCAGATGCCGGGCTGGGTCCTACGAGCAGTACTTC
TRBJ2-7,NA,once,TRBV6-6,CASSPSSTDEQYF,TGTGCCAGCAGCCCGTCGTCGACTGACGAGCAGTACTTC
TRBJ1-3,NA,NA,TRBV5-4,CASSFGGSGNTIYF,TGTGCCAGCAGCTTTGGGGGTTCCGGAAACACCATATATTTT
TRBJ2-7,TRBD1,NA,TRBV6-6,CASSFSDRAFYEQYF,TGTGCCAGCAGCTTCTCGGACAGGGCCTTCTACGAGCAGTACTTC
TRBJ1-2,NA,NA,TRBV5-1,CASSREPGRRDYGYTF,TGCGCCAGCAGTCGGGAACCGGGACGGAGAGATTATGGCTACACCTTC
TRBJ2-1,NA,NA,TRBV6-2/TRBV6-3,CASSGRFYNEQFF,TGTGCCAGCAGCGGCAGGTTCTACAATGAGCAGTTCTTC
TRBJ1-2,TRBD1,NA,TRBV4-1,CASRDPGQGSYTF,TGCGCCAGCAGAGACCCTGGACAGGGCAGCTACACCTTC
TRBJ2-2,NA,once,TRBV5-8,CASSLGELVYGELFF,TGTGCCAGCAGCTTGGGTGAACTGGTATACGGGGAGCTGTTTTTT
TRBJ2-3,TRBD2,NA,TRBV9,CASSVDLWGGSTDTQYF,TGTGCCAGCAGCGTAGATCTGTGGGGGGGAAGCACAGATACGCAGTATTTT
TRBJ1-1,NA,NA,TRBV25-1,CASSGTISEAFF,TGTGCCAGCAGTGGGACTATTTCTGAAGCTTTCTTT
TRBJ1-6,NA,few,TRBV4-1,CASSQERRGGGSPLHF,TGCGCCAGCAGCCAAGAAAGAAGGGGAGGTGGTTCACCCCTCCACTTT
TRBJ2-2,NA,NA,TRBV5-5,CASSLIDTGELFF,TGTGCCAGCAGCTTAATTGACACCGGGGAGCTGTTTTTT
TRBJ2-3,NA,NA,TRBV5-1,CASSYRPPGAEAFATQYF,TGCGCCAGCAGCTACCGTCCCCCGGGGGCGGAGGCGTTTGCTACGCAGTATTTT
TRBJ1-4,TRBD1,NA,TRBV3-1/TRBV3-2,CASSLRAGTANEKLFF,TGTGCCAGCAGCCTTAGGGCCGGGACAGCTAATGAAAAACTGTTTTTT